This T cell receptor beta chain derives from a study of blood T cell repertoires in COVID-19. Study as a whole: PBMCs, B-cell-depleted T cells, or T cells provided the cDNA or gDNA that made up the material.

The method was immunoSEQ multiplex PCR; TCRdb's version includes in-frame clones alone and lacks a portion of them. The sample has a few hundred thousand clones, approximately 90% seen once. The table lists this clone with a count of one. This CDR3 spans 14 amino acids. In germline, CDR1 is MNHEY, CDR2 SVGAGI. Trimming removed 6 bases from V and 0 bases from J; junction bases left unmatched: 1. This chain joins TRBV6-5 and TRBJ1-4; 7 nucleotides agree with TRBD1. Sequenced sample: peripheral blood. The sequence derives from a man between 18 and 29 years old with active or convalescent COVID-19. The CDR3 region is CASRGTATNEKLFF. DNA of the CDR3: TGTGCCAGCAGGGGGACAGCAACTAATGAAAAACTGTTTTTT.